One TCR beta chain is described in this entry. The antigen is undetermined. RNA was extracted from bulk tissue without any cell sorting. V was pared by 3 bases and J by 0 bases, with 8 bases of the junction left unmatched. CDR3 length: 18 residues. Germline V gene lookup returns CDR1 SGHVS and CDR2 FQNEAQ. This sample is part of a study of tumor and adjacent non-tumor tissue in lung cancer. Study context: Aged about 31 to 80 years, patients included under 13 men and several women with stage I to III disease. Around 4.5 million productive TCRbeta reads were obtained per sample on average. Study-wide results and limits: Top 100 clones took a larger repertoire share in normal lung. Tumor TCR diversity, when higher, was linked to shorter survival.

TCRbeta libraries were built with three rounds of nested PCR, modified from ARM-PCR. TCRdb reprocessed the multiplex PCR reads via MiXCR and lists one record per CDR3 protein. The sample yields around 210,000 distinct CDR3 sequences, 70% to 75% seen once. Sequencing was carried out using lung tumor tissue. The chain joins TRBV7-8 to TRBJ2-6, with 7 bases aligning to TRBD1. The TCR sequence derives from a man aged 55 to 70 with non-small cell lung cancer. The DNA for the CDR3 is TGTGCCAGCAGCTTGACAGGGACCCCCGGCTCTGGGGCCAACGTCCTGACTTTC. Translation: CASSLTGTPGSGANVLTF.